This is a list of T cell receptor beta chains from one sample in a study of tumor-infiltrating lymphocytes in primary liver carcinoma. From the multiplex PCR reads, TCRdb called clonotypes with MiXCR, one entry per CDR3 protein. The sample shows almost 200,000 distinct CDR3 sequences, around 60% of them seen only once. The source material was peripheral blood. These receptors were obtained from a woman in her fifties or sixties with primary liver carcinoma and hepatitis B virus infection. CDR3s include the opening cysteine and the closing phenylalanine or tryptophan. The D gene is left open where the match is weak. Part of the rows lack a size; the others show once, few, many or a class for expanded clones.

j_call: TRBJ2-3
v_call: TRBV6-1
cdr3_length: 14
clone_size: -
d_call: -
cdr3_aa: CASRVSGDGRTQYF
cdr3_nt: TGTGCCAGCAGAGTTTCAGGGGATGGAAGGACGCAATATTTT

j_call: TRBJ2-2
v_call: TRBV4-2
cdr3_length: 17
clone_size: -
d_call: TRBD2
cdr3_aa: CASSPRGGSLNTGELFF
cdr3_nt: TGTGCCAGCAGCCCTAGGGGCGGGAGCCTAAACACCGGGGAGCTGTTTTTT

j_call: TRBJ1-1
v_call: TRBV29-1
cdr3_length: 11
clone_size: many
d_call: -
cdr3_aa: CSVVGGSGAFF
cdr3_nt: TGCAGCGTTGTGGGGGGGAGCGGTGCTTTCTTT

j_call: TRBJ2-5
v_call: TRBV11-2
cdr3_length: 15
clone_size: -
d_call: -
cdr3_aa: CASSLRPADQETRYF
cdr3_nt: TGTGCCAGCAGCTTAAGGCCAGCGGATCAAGAGACCCGGTACTTC

j_call: TRBJ2-7
v_call: TRBV4-2
cdr3_length: 18
clone_size: -
d_call: TRBD2
cdr3_aa: CASSQDPSREGGSYEQYF
cdr3_nt: TGTGCCAGCAGCCAAGATCCGTCGCGGGAGGGGGGGTCCTACGAGCAGTACTTC

j_call: TRBJ2-7
v_call: TRBV5-4
cdr3_length: 15
clone_size: -
d_call: -
cdr3_aa: CVSSLAGGPDYEQYF
cdr3_nt: TGTGTCAGCAGCTTGGCCGGGGGGCCCGACTACGAGCAGTACTTC

j_call: TRBJ1-6
v_call: TRBV5-6
cdr3_length: 15
clone_size: few
d_call: -
cdr3_aa: CASSLASGDNSPLHF
cdr3_nt: TGTGCCAGCAGCTTGGCCTCAGGGGATAATTCACCCCTCCACTTT

j_call: TRBJ2-7
v_call: TRBV11-2
cdr3_length: 15
clone_size: -
d_call: TRBD2
cdr3_aa: CASSAYGGGSHEQYF
cdr3_nt: TGTGCCAGCAGCGCATACGGGGGGGGTTCCCACGAGCAGTACTTC

j_call: TRBJ2-7
v_call: TRBV11-2
cdr3_length: 17
clone_size: medium-sized
d_call: -
cdr3_aa: CASSFYGAEGSSYEQYF
cdr3_nt: TGTGCCAGCAGCTTCTACGGGGCAGAAGGTTCCTCCTACGAGCAGTACTTC

j_call: TRBJ1-2
v_call: TRBV4-2
cdr3_length: 17
clone_size: -
d_call: -
cdr3_aa: CTSSQTGTGNPNYGYTF
cdr3_nt: TGTACCAGCAGCCAGACCGGGACGGGGAATCCTAACTATGGCTACACCTTC

j_call: TRBJ2-3
v_call: TRBV12-3/TRBV12-4
cdr3_length: 20
clone_size: -
d_call: TRBD2
cdr3_aa: CACSLARRGLAGPSTDTQYF
cdr3_nt: TGTGCCTGCAGTTTAGCCCGACGTGGACTAGCGGGCCCTAGCACAGATACGCAGTATTTT

j_call: TRBJ1-4
v_call: TRBV29-1
cdr3_length: 13
clone_size: many
d_call: -
cdr3_aa: CSVQPPGNEKLFF
cdr3_nt: TGCAGCGTTCAACCCCCGGGAAATGAAAAACTGTTTTTT

j_call: TRBJ2-1
v_call: TRBV11-3
cdr3_length: 16
clone_size: -
d_call: -
cdr3_aa: CASSVSETGGYNEQFF
cdr3_nt: TGTGCCAGCAGCGTCTCCGAGACTGGCGGTTACAATGAGCAGTTCTTC

j_call: TRBJ2-7
v_call: TRBV11-2
cdr3_length: 15
clone_size: -
d_call: -
cdr3_aa: CASSSLTRKGYEQYF
cdr3_nt: TGTGCCAGCAGCTCCCTGACAAGGAAGGGCTACGAGCAGTACTTC

j_call: TRBJ2-5
v_call: TRBV28
cdr3_length: 15
clone_size: -
d_call: -
cdr3_aa: CASSFAQVGQETQYF
cdr3_nt: TGTGCCAGCAGTTTCGCCCAGGTGGGCCAAGAGACCCAGTACTTC

j_call: TRBJ2-7
v_call: TRBV29-1
cdr3_length: 13
clone_size: -
d_call: -
cdr3_aa: CSARKEGSYEQYF
cdr3_nt: TGCAGCGCCCGTAAGGAGGGTTCCTACGAGCAGTACTTC

j_call: TRBJ1-3
v_call: TRBV10-3
cdr3_length: 13
clone_size: many
d_call: -
cdr3_aa: CASGKQEENTIYF
cdr3_nt: TGTGCCTCCGGGAAACAGGAGGAAAACACCATATATTTT

j_call: TRBJ2-6
v_call: TRBV5-4
cdr3_length: 17
clone_size: -
d_call: TRBD2
cdr3_aa: CASSLGLAGAGAKVLTF
cdr3_nt: TGTGCCAGCAGCTTGGGACTAGCGGGAGCGGGGGCCAAAGTCCTGACTTTC

j_call: TRBJ1-1
v_call: TRBV11-3
cdr3_length: 15
clone_size: -
d_call: -
cdr3_aa: CASSLSVRSDAEAFF
cdr3_nt: TGTGCCAGCAGCTTATCCGTCAGATCTGACGCTGAAGCTTTCTTT

j_call: TRBJ1-6
v_call: TRBV7-8
cdr3_length: 15
clone_size: -
d_call: TRBD1
cdr3_aa: CASSPGTGGNSPLHF
cdr3_nt: TGTGCCAGCAGCCCCGGGACAGGGGGAAATTCACCCCTCCACTTT

j_call: TRBJ2-1
v_call: TRBV29-1
cdr3_length: 12
clone_size: -
d_call: -
cdr3_aa: CSVHDSYNEQFF
cdr3_nt: TGCAGCGTTCATGACAGTTACAATGAGCAGTTCTTC

j_call: TRBJ2-1
v_call: TRBV12-1
cdr3_length: 23
clone_size: -
d_call: -
cdr3_aa: CASSPNRNTRPAHLAGKDNEQFF
cdr3_nt: TGTGCCAGCAGCCCCAATCGCAACACCCGGCCGGCCCACCTAGCGGGAAAAGACAATGAGCAGTTCTTC

j_call: TRBJ2-3
v_call: TRBV5-1
cdr3_length: 16
clone_size: -
d_call: TRBD2
cdr3_aa: CASSRGLAGVTDTQYF
cdr3_nt: TGCGCCAGCAGTCGTGGACTAGCAGGGGTCACAGATACGCAGTATTTT

j_call: TRBJ2-2
v_call: TRBV5-6
cdr3_length: 15
clone_size: -
d_call: TRBD2
cdr3_aa: CASSPLAGGPRELFF
cdr3_nt: TGTGCCAGCAGTCCCCTAGCGGGAGGGCCCCGGGAGCTGTTTTTT

j_call: TRBJ1-1
v_call: TRBV11-2
cdr3_length: 13
clone_size: -
d_call: -
cdr3_aa: CGRSSVYYTEAFF
cdr3_nt: TGTGGCCGCAGCAGTGTTTATTACACTGAAGCTTTCTTT